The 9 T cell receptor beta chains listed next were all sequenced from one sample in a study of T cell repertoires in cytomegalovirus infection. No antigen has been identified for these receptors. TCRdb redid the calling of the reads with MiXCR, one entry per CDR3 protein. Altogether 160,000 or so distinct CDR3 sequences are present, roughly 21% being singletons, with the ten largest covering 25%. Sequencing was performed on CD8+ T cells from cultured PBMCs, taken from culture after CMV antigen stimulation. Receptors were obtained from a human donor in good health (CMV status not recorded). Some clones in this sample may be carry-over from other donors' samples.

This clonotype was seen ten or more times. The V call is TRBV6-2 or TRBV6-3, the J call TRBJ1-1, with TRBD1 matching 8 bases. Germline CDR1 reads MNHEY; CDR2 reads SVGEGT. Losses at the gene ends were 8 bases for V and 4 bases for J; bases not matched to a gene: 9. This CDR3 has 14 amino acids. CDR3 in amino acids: CASRIRGQSTEAFF. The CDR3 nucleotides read TGTGCCAGCCGCATCAGGGGGCAGAGCACTGAAGCTTTCTTT.

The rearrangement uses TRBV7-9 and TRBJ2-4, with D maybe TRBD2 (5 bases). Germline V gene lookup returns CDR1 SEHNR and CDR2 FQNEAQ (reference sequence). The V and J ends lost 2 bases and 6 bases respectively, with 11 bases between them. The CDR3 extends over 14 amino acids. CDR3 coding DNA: TGTGCCAGCAGCTTACCTTCCGAGGGAAACATTCAGTACTTC. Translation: CASSLPSEGNIQYF.

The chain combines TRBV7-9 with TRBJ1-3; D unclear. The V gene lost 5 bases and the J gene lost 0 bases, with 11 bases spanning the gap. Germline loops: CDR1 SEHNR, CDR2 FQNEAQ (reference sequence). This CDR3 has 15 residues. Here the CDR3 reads CASSLTSNSGNTIYF. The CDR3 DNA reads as TGTGCCAGCAGCCTCACAAGCAACTCTGGAAACACCATATATTTT.

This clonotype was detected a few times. The CDR3 sequence is CASSLELAGGYEQYF. Written as DNA, the CDR3 is TGTGCCAGCAGCTTAGAGCTAGCGGGGGGCTACGAGCAGTACTTC. The V and J genes are TRBV11-2 and TRBJ2-7; TRBD2 matches at 11 bases. Losses at the gene ends were 0 bases for V and 3 bases for J; bases not matched to a gene: 1. Germline loops: CDR1 SGHAT, CDR2 FQNNGV. This CDR3 is 15 amino acids long.

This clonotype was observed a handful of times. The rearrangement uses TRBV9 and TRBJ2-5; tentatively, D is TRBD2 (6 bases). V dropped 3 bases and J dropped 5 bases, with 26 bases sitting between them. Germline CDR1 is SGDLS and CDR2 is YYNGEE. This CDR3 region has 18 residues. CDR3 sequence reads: CASSDPQEGSSLVETQYF. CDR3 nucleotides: TGTGCCAGCAGCGACCCACAGGAGGGATCTAGCTTGGTGGAGACCCAGTACTTC.

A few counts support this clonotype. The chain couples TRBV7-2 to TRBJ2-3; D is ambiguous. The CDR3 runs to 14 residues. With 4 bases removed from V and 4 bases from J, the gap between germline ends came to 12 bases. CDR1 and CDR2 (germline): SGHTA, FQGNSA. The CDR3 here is CASSSGLSPDTQYF. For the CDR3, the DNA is TGTGCCAGCAGCTCGGGCCTATCCCCAGATACGCAGTATTTT.

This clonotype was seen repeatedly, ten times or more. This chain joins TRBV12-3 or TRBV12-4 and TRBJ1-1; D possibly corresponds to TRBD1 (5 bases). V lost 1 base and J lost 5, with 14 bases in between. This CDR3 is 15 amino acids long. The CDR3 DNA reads TGTGCCAGCAGTTTAGGACGACACCCAGGGACTGAAGCTTTCTTT. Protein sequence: CASSLGRHPGTEAFF.

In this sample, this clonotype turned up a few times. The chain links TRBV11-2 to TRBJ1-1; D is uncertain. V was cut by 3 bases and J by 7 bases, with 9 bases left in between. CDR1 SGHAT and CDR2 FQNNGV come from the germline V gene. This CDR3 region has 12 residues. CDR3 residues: CASSFGEYEAFF. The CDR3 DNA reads TGTGCCAGCAGCTTCGGGGAGTATGAAGCTTTCTTT.

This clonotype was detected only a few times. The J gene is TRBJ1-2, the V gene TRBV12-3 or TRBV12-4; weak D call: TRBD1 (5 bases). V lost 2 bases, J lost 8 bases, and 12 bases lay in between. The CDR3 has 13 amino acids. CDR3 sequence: CASSLPEEGGYTF. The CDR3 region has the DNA TGTGCCAGCAGTTTACCGGAGGAGGGGGGCTACACCTTC.